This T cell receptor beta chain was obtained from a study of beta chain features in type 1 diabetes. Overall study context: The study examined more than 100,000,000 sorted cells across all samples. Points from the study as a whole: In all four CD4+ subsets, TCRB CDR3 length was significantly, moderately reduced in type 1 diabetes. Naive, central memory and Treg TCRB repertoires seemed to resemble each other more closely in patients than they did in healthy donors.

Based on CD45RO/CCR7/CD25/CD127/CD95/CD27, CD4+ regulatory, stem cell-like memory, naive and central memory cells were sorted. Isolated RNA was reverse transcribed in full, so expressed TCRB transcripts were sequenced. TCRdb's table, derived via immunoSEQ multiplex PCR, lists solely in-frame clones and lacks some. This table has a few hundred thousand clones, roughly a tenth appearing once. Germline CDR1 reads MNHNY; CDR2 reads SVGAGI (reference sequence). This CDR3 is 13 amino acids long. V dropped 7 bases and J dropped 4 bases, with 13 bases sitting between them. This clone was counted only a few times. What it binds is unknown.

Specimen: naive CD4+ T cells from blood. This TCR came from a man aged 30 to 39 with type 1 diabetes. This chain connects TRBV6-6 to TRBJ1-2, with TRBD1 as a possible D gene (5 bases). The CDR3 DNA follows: TGTGCCAGCACTCGTAAGGACATCTATGGCTACACCTTC. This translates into CASTRKDIYGYTF.